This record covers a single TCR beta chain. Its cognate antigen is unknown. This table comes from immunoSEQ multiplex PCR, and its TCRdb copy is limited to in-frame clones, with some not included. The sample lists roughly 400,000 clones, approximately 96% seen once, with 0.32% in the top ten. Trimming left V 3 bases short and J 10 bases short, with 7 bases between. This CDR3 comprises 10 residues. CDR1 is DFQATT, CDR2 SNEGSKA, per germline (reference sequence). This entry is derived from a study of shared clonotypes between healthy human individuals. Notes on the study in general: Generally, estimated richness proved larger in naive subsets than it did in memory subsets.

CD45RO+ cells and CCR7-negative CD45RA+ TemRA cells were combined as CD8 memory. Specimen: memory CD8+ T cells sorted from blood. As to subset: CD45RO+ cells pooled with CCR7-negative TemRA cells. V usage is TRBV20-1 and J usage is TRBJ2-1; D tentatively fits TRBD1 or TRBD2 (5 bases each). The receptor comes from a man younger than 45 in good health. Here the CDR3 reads CSARGEEQFF. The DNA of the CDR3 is TGCAGTGCTAGGGGGGAGGAGCAGTTCTTC.